Below, 22 T cell receptor beta chains from the same sample are listed, as sequenced in a study of early T cells in non-severe SARS-CoV-2 infection. MiXCR, run by TCRdb on the 5' RACE reads, gives a single entry per CDR3 protein. Of tens of thousands of distinct CDR3 sequences in the sample, about 6.5% were seen once. Specimen: whole blood. The source of these receptors is an adult who was a healthcare worker with PCR-confirmed SARS-CoV-2 infection or an uninfected control (not recorded which).

This clonotype came up a few times. This chain uses TRBV6-5 with TRBJ2-3, with D perhaps TRBD1 (6 bases). V was cut by 7 bases and J by 0 bases, with 14 bases left in between. Germline V gene sequence: CDR1 MNHEY, CDR2 SVGAGI. The CDR3 runs 15 residues. CDR3 nucleotide sequence: TGTGCCAGCACTGAGGGGGTTAGAAGCACAGATACGCAGTATTTT. It is translated as CASTEGVRSTDTQYF.

There are a few counts of this clonotype. V usage is TRBV20-1 and J usage is TRBJ2-7; a possible D gene is TRBD2 (7 bases). CDR3 size: 14 residues. V was clipped by 0 bases and J by 5 bases, with 14 bases between them. Germline values: CDR1 DFQATT, CDR2 SNEGSKA (reference sequence). The CDR3 nucleotides are TGCAGTGCTAGAGATGTGGGGGGGCTGGACGAGCAGTACTTC. Amino acids: CSARDVGGLDEQYF.

The sample holds many counts of this clonotype. The J gene is TRBJ1-5, the V gene TRBV20-1; D remains unclear. Between the trimmed V and J ends, which lost 3 bases and 1 base, there was a span of 7 bases. The germline V gene has CDR1 DFQATT and CDR2 SNEGSKA (reference sequence). The CDR3 has 13 amino acids. The CDR3 region has the DNA TGCAGTGCTAGGAGCAGGAGCAATCAGCCCCAGCATTTT. Residues: CSARSRSNQPQHF.

This chain connects TRBV6-2 or TRBV6-3 to TRBJ1-5; D might be TRBD1 (5 bases). The germline V gene has CDR1 MNHEY and CDR2 SVGEGT. V shed 7 bases and J shed 8 bases, with 15 bases lying between them. The CDR3 has 13 residues. CDR3: CASTTRGVEPQHF. Here the CDR3 DNA reads TGTGCCAGCACCACCCGGGGGGTAGAGCCCCAGCATTTT.

This clonotype was recorded many times. This rearrangement joins TRBV6-6 to TRBJ2-1, with 13 positions matching TRBD2. Unmatched junction bases numbered 5, after V lost 2 bases and J lost 7 bases. The CDR3 is made up of 16 amino acids. CDR1 and CDR2 (germline): MNHNY, SVGAGI (reference sequence). The CDR3 loop reads CASSYHTSGGANEQFF. The CDR3 nucleotides are TGTGCCAGCAGTTACCATACTAGCGGGGGGGCAAATGAGCAGTTCTTC.

A word on this clonotype: This may stem from a read error, because a much larger clone lies one nucleotide away. The rearrangement links TRBV9 to TRBJ2-7; D is undetermined. Trimming left V 10 bases short and J 2 bases short, with 16 bases between. Germline values: CDR1 SGDLS, CDR2 YYNGEE. The CDR3 runs to 13 residues. CDR3 amino acids: CACTLGPTYEQYF. In nucleotides, the CDR3 is TGTGCCTGCACCCTCGGACCGACCTACGAGCAGTACTTC.

This clonotype has ten or more counts. CDR3 protein: CASSYDGGGSYEQYF. In DNA, the CDR3 is TGTGCCAGCAGTTACGACGGGGGCGGATCCTACGAGCAGTACTTC. This chain connects TRBV6-2 or TRBV6-3 to TRBJ2-7; D assignment may be TRBD1 or TRBD2 (6 bases each). Trimming removed 2 bases from V and 1 base from J, with 12 bases in between. Germline V gene data show CDR1 as MNHEY and CDR2 as SVGEGT. This CDR3 region has 15 residues.

This clonotype was detected many times. The V gene is TRBV5-1, the J gene TRBJ2-2; 9 bases agree with TRBD1. Germline V gives CDR1 SGHRS, CDR2 YFSETQ. J was trimmed by 5 bases and V by 4 bases; bases with no gene match: 15. This CDR3 spans 18 amino acids. CDR3 in DNA: TGCGCCAGCAGCCGCCCTTCGGGACAGGGAGTCGATACCGGGGAGCTGTTTTTT. Translating it yields CASSRPSGQGVDTGELFF.

This clonotype came up many times. The chain joins TRBV12-3 or TRBV12-4 to TRBJ1-1; D might be TRBD1 (6 bases). The CDR3 runs 12 residues. Between the trimmed V and J ends, which lost 8 bases and 1 base, there was a span of 8 bases. The CDR3: CASGDKNTEAFF. The CDR3 DNA follows: TGTGCCAGCGGGGACAAGAACACTGAAGCTTTCTTT.

The chain joins TRBV6-5 to TRBJ1-3; 7 bases map to TRBD1. CDR1 MNHEY and CDR2 SVGAGI come from the germline V gene. V gave up 2 bases and J gave up 4 bases; unmatched junction bases: 5. The CDR3 totals 15 residues. The CDR3 DNA follows: TGTGCCAGCAGTTACCGACAGGGAGGCGGAAACACCATATATTTT. It codes for CASSYRQGGGNTIYF.

This clonotype was detected ten times or more. CDR3 loop: CASSYVTSGGKDTQYF. In nucleotides, the CDR3 is TGTGCCAGCAGTTACGTAACTAGCGGGGGGAAGGATACGCAGTATTTT. The J gene is TRBJ2-3, the V gene TRBV6-2 or TRBV6-3, with 12 bases aligning to TRBD2. The length of the CDR3 is 16 residues. V lost 2 bases and J lost 6; bases outside the gene matches: 6. Germline V gene data show CDR1 as MNHEY and CDR2 as SVGEGT.

In its sample, this clonotype was seen many times. V usage is TRBV20-1 and J usage is TRBJ1-1; the D gene is possibly TRBD1 (6 bases). The ends were cut back, 3 bases at V and 0 bases at J, with 11 bases in the middle. The CDR3 runs to 14 residues. The germline gives CDR1 DFQATT, CDR2 SNEGSKA (reference sequence). CDR3 residues: CSASLDSMNTEAFF. The CDR3 DNA reads as TGCAGTGCTAGTCTGGACAGCATGAACACTGAAGCTTTCTTT.

This clonotype was detected a few times. The gene calls are TRBV11-2 and TRBJ2-5; D ambiguous. CDR3 length: 14 amino acids. The germline V gene encodes CDR1 SGHAT and CDR2 FQNNGV. Trimming left V 3 bases short and J 4 bases short, with 12 bases between. The CDR3 region is CASSFSGPGETQYF. Here the CDR3 DNA reads TGTGCCAGCAGCTTTAGTGGTCCCGGAGAGACCCAGTACTTC.

This clonotype has ten or more counts. The J gene is TRBJ1-6, the V gene TRBV27; 8 positions agree with TRBD1. The germline gives CDR1 MNHEY, CDR2 SMNVEV (reference sequence). After removal of 3 bases from V and 10 bases from J, the junction contained 8 bases not matched to a gene. The CDR3 is made up of 15 amino acids. The CDR3 nucleotides read TGTGCCAGCAGTTTGTTTGGACAGGGATGGTCACCCCTCCACTTT. This codes for CASSLFGQGWSPLHF.

This clonotype occurred once. The genes are TRBV28 and TRBJ2-4, with D perhaps matching TRBD1 or TRBD2 (5 bases each). The CDR3 contains 17 residues. Germline values: CDR1 MDHEN, CDR2 SYDVKM. V gave up 2 bases and J gave up 4 bases, with 18 bases separating them. CDR3 loop: CASSLVGLGVAKNIQYF. DNA of the CDR3: TGTGCCAGCAGTTTAGTGGGGCTGGGGGTAGCAAAAAACATTCAGTACTTC. Full variable domain (missing parts from reference TRBV28 and TRBJ2-4): DVKVTQSSRYLVKRTGEKVFLECVQDMDHENMFWYRQDPGLGLRLIYFSYDVKMKEKGDIPEGYSVSREKKERFSLILESASTNQTSMYLCASSLVGLGVAKNIQYFGAGTRLSVL.

This clonotype has at least ten counts. This chain uses TRBV2 with TRBJ1-6; TRBD1 agrees at 11 bases. The CDR3 covers 14 residues. Germline trimming cut 7 bases from V and 11 bases from J; bases unmatched to any gene: 7. Germline assignment: CDR1 SNHLY and CDR2 FYNNEI. CDR3 region: CASTEGTGGPPLHF. CDR3 DNA: TGTGCCAGCACCGAAGGGACAGGGGGTCCACCCCTCCACTTT.

The table lists this clonotype with many counts. The chain is built from TRBV10-2 and TRBJ2-7; D is perhaps TRBD1 (6 bases). The V end was cut by 6 bases, the J end by 3 bases, with 12 bases between. This CDR3 has 13 amino acids. In germline, CDR1 is WSHSY, CDR2 SAAADI. The CDR3 protein is CASRETGGYEQYF. The DNA for the CDR3 is TGCGCCAGCAGGGAGACAGGAGGCTACGAGCAGTACTTC.

The table lists this clonotype with many counts. This chain links TRBV15 with TRBJ1-5; D ambiguous. From germline, CDR1 is LNHNV and CDR2 YYDKDF (reference sequence). V lost 1 base and J 1 base, leaving 8 bases between the germline ends. The CDR3 loop spans 15 amino acids. The CDR3, as DNA: TGTGCCACCAGCAGAGTCAAAAAGAGCAATCAGCCCCAGCATTTT. This gives the protein CATSRVKKSNQPQHF.

This clonotype has at least ten counts. The J gene is TRBJ1-3, the V gene TRBV9, with D maybe TRBD1 (6 bases). The CDR3 is 18 residues long. Germline CDR1 SGDLS, CDR2 YYNGEE. V lost 0 bases and J lost 4, with 20 bases in between. CDR3 protein: CASSVGVRGEMNGNTIYF. The CDR3 DNA reads TGTGCCAGCAGCGTAGGGGTCAGGGGTGAGATGAACGGAAACACCATATATTTT.

The chain combines TRBV9 with TRBJ1-1, with D possibly matching TRBD1 (5 bases). The germline gives CDR1 SGDLS, CDR2 YYNGEE. Trimming left V 4 bases short and J 7 bases short, with 14 bases between. This CDR3 contains 13 residues. The DNA of the CDR3 is TGTGCCAGCAGCCCTCAGGGTCCCTATGAAGCTTTCTTT. This sequence encodes CASSPQGPYEAFF.

This clonotype was seen repeatedly, ten times or more. This chain joins TRBV7-9 and TRBJ2-7; 7 bases map to TRBD1. The CDR3 runs to 13 residues. Germline CDR1 is SEHNR and CDR2 is FQNEAQ (reference sequence). Trimming cost V 1 base and J 7 bases; bases outside gene matches: 4. Here the CDR3 reads CASSLGQGREQYF. CDR3 bases: TGTGCCAGCAGCTTAGGACAGGGTAGGGAGCAGTACTTC.

Ten or more counts support this clonotype. The CDR3 loop is CASSDSSGESNEQFF. The CDR3, as DNA: TGTGCCAGCAGTGATTCTAGCGGGGAGAGCAATGAGCAGTTCTTC. This chain uses TRBV6-1 with TRBJ2-1, with 9 bases that match TRBD2. Losses at the gene ends were 3 bases for V and 6 bases for J; bases not matched to a gene: 6. From germline, CDR1 is MNHNS and CDR2 SASEGT. This CDR3 is 15 amino acids long.